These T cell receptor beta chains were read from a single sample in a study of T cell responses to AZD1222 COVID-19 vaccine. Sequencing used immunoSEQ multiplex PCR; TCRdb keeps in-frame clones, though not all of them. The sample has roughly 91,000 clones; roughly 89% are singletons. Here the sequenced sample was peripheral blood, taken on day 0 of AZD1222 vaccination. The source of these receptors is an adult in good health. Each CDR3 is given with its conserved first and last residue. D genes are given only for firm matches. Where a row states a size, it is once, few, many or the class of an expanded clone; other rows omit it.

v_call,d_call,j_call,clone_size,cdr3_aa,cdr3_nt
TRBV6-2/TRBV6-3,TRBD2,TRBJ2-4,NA,CASSYLGLALSIGIQYF,TGTGCCAGCAGTTACTTGGGACTAGCTCTTTCTATTGGCATTCAGTACTTC
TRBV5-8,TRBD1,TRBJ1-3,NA,CASTGTVSGNTIYF,TGTGCCAGCACCGGGACAGTCTCTGGAAACACCATATATTTT
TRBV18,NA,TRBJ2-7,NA,CASSRAQTGKNEQYF,TGTGCCAGCTCACGGGCCCAAACAGGGAAGAACGAGCAGTACTTC
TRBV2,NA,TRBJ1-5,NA,CASRWRASGNQPQHF,TGTGCCAGCCGATGGCGGGCGTCTGGCAATCAGCCCCAGCATTTT
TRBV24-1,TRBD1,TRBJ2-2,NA,CATSDWTGAGDTGELFF,TGTGCTACCAGTGACTGGACAGGGGCAGGGGACACCGGGGAGCTGTTTTTT
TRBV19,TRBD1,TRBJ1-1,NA,CASTRGTGTNTEAFF,TGTGCCAGTACCAGGGGGACAGGGACGAACACTGAAGCTTTCTTT
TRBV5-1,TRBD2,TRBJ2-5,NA,CASRLAGGETQYF,TGCGCCAGCAGGCTAGCGGGAGGGGAGACCCAGTACTTC
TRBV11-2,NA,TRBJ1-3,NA,CASSPGWSENTIYF,TGTGCCAGCAGCCCCGGTTGGAGTGAAAACACCATATATTTT
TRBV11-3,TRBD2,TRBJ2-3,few,CASSSGTSGVKYF,TGTGCCAGCAGCTCCGGGACTAGCGGGGTTAAGTATTTT
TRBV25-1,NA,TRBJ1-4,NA,CASSPGGGLGGKLFF,TGTGCCAGCAGTCCCGGGGGGGGACTTGGGGGAAAACTGTTTTTT
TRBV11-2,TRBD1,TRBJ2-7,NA,CASSSTGTGPYEQYF,TGTGCCAGCAGCTCGACCGGGACAGGGCCCTACGAGCAGTACTTC